The T cell receptor beta chain described here comes from a study of identical twins. Germline V gives CDR1 SGHTA, CDR2 FQGNSA. V trimming: 0 bases; J trimming: 6 bases; junction bases outside the gene matches: 2. This CDR3 region has 14 residues. This clonotype was recorded at least ten times. TCRdb recomputed calls from the 5' RACE reads with MiXCR, one row per CDR3 protein. The profile shows some 250,000 distinct CDR3 sequences, about 13% of them singletons. These same records also appear under a second study, on yellow fever vaccine responses in identical twins.

Sequencing input: memory (CD45RO+) T cells sorted from blood. The clonotype originates from a woman aged 18-29 years in good health. The chain carries TRBV7-2 and TRBJ1-5; TRBD1 matches 7 bases. CDR3 bases: TGTGCCAGCAGCTTAGCAGGGGGCGGTCAGCCCCAGCATTTT. Protein: CASSLAGGGQPQHF.